The next 30 T cell receptor beta chains were all read from a single sample in a study of T cell responses to AZD1222 COVID-19 vaccine. Produced via immunoSEQ multiplex PCR; TCRdb's table is partial and in-frame only. Of around 140,000 clones detected, 80% to 95% appear once; the ten largest clones hold approximately 1.5%. Sequenced material: peripheral blood, taken on day 0 of AZD1222 vaccination. The receptors stem from an adult in good health.

The genes are TRBV11-2 and TRBJ2-2; 8 bases map to TRBD2. Germline-derived CDR1 and CDR2 are SGHAT and FQNNGV. This CDR3 has 16 residues. J lost 3 bases, V lost 1 base, and 4 bases had no gene match. For the CDR3, the DNA is TGTGCCAGCAGCTTAGTGGGCGGGAGGTACACCGGGGAGCTGTTTTTT. It yields the protein CASSLVGGRYTGELFF.

The chain carries TRBV6-5 and TRBJ2-5; 11 positions match TRBD1. The CDR3 loop spans 15 amino acids. Trimming at V came to 6 bases and at J to 8 bases, leaving 11 bases not matched to a gene. The V gene's germline CDR1 is MNHEY and CDR2 SVGAGI. CDR3 sequence: CASSRTGGAGTTQYF. CDR3 coding DNA: TGTGCCAGCAGCAGGACAGGGGGCGCCGGGACAACCCAGTACTTC.

The chain is built from TRBV28 and TRBJ1-2; 7 nucleotides match TRBD1. V dropped 3 bases and J dropped 4; count of bases not matched to a gene: 5. The CDR3 runs to 14 residues. Germline loops: CDR1 MDHEN, CDR2 SYDVKM. The CDR3, as DNA: TGTGCCAGCAGTTTTCGGGCAGGGGGCTATGGCTACACCTTC. It yields the protein CASSFRAGGYGYTF.

The chain recombines TRBV7-2 with TRBJ2-7; no clear D gene. Germline V gives CDR1 SGHTA, CDR2 FQGNSA. V lost 1 base and J lost 0, with 7 bases in between. The CDR3 sequence is 14 residues long. As DNA, the CDR3 is TGTGCCAGCAGCTTAGAACACCGCTCCTACGAGCAGTACTTC. It encodes CASSLEHRSYEQYF. The complete variable domain, with remaining parts taken from reference TRBV7-2 and TRBJ2-7, reads GAGVSQSPSNKVTEKGKDVELRCDPISGHTALYWYRQSLGQGLEFLIYFQGNSAPDKSGLPSDRFSAERTGGSVSTLTIQRTQQEDSAVYLCASSLEHRSYEQYFGPGTRLTVT.

J is TRBJ2-1 and V is TRBV7-2; 9 bases fit TRBD2. The CDR3 spans 16 residues. Germline V gene data show CDR1 as SGHTA and CDR2 as FQGNSA. Unmatched junction bases numbered 5, after V lost 0 bases and J lost 5 bases. The CDR3 sequence is CASSLAAGGPNNEQFF. The CDR3 DNA reads TGTGCCAGCAGCTTAGCGGCGGGAGGGCCCAACAATGAGCAGTTCTTC.

This chain uses TRBV5-1 with TRBJ1-1, with D maybe TRBD1 (6 bases). With 5 bases removed from V and 4 bases from J, the gap between germline ends came to 12 bases. Germline CDR1 is SGHRS and CDR2 is YFSETQ. CDR3 length equals 13 residues. The CDR3 protein is CASSLTGSTEAFF. The CDR3 DNA follows: TGCGCCAGCAGTCTTACAGGGAGCACTGAAGCTTTCTTT.

This clone showed up just a few times. This chain links TRBV5-1 with TRBJ1-2; D is ambiguous. This CDR3 spans 12 amino acids. Per the germline V gene, CDR1 is SGHRS and CDR2 is YFSETQ. V gave up 0 bases and J gave up 5 bases, with 5 bases separating them. CDR3 sequence: CASSLGQYGYTF. The CDR3 DNA sequence: TGCGCCAGCAGCTTGGGACAATATGGCTACACCTTC.

The CDR3 spells CATTAGGHMNTEAFF. In nucleotides, the CDR3 is TGTGCCACGACGGCAGGGGGACACATGAACACTGAAGCTTTCTTT. The chain carries TRBV10-3 and TRBJ1-1; 7 nucleotides line up with TRBD1. This CDR3 spans 15 amino acids. The J segment lost 0 bases and the V segment lost 10 bases, leaving 11 bases of the junction unmatched. Germline V gene sequence: CDR1 ENHRY, CDR2 SYGVKD.

The chain is built from TRBV30 and TRBJ1-1; TRBD1 aligns across 10 bases. Trimming removed 5 bases from V and 6 bases from J; junction bases left unmatched: 6. This CDR3 contains 13 residues. Germline V gene lookup returns CDR1 GTSNPN and CDR2 SVGIG (reference sequence). In DNA form, the CDR3 reads TGTGCCTGGTCGGACAGGGGGTCTTCTGAAGCTTTCTTT. Its protein is CAWSDRGSSEAFF. Variable domain in full (rest from reference TRBV30 and TRBJ1-1): SQTIHQWPATLVQPVGSPLSLECTVEGTSNPNLYWYRQAAGRGLQLLFYSVGIGQISSEVPQNLSASRPQDRQFILSSKKLLLSDSGFYLCAWSDRGSSEAFFGQGTRLTVV.

The CDR3 spells CARSLTQDRGGSRSNQPQHF. CDR3 coding DNA: TGTGCCAGAAGCTTGACTCAAGACAGGGGCGGTTCGAGGAGCAATCAGCCCCAGCATTTT. The chain employs TRBV5-3 and TRBJ1-5; 8 positions match TRBD1. TRBV5-3 is noted as an ORF with a role that remains uncertain. V shed 1 base, J shed 1 base, and the junction held 16 bases outside the gene matches. The CDR3 sequence is 20 residues long.

The V gene is TRBV30, the J gene TRBJ2-2; D may be TRBD1 (5 bases). Germline loops: CDR1 GTSNPN, CDR2 SVGIG (reference sequence). Trimming removed 0 bases at V and 9 bases at J, with 14 bases between. The CDR3 loop spans 14 amino acids. CDR3 nucleotides: TGTGCCTGGAGTGTAGGACACCCGCCGAGGGAGCTGTTTTTT. Encoded protein: CAWSVGHPPRELFF.

The rearrangement joins TRBV4-2 to TRBJ2-1; 7 bases agree with TRBD1. After removal of 4 bases from V and 5 bases from J, the junction contained 11 bases not matched to a gene. Germline CDR1 LGHNA, CDR2 YNFKEQ. This CDR3 contains 16 residues. CDR3 protein: CASSLRDSTQNNEQFF. The DNA of the CDR3 is TGTGCCAGCAGCCTTCGGGACAGCACGCAGAACAATGAGCAGTTCTTC.

V and J are TRBV2 and TRBJ2-1; the D call may be TRBD1 or TRBD2 (5 bases each). Germline CDR1 is SNHLY and CDR2 is FYNNEI. Trimming removed 6 bases at V and 5 bases at J, with 14 bases between. This CDR3 is 14 amino acids long. CDR3 in DNA: TGTGCCAGCAGCGCGGATGGGGGTGACAATGAGCAGTTCTTC. Translated: CASSADGGDNEQFF. The entire variable domain, with the rest obtained from reference TRBV2 and TRBJ2-1, is as follows: EPEVTQTPSHQVTQMGQEVILRCVPISNHLYFYWYRQILGQKVEFLVSFYNNEISEKSEIFDDQFSVERPDGSNFTLKIRSTKLEDSAMYFCASSADGGDNEQFFGPGTRLTVL.

The chain is built from TRBV28 and TRBJ1-2, with D uncertain. The CDR3 consists of 13 residues. The germline V gene encodes CDR1 MDHEN and CDR2 SYDVKM. Trimming removed 4 bases from V and 4 bases from J, with 10 bases in between. CDR3 DNA sequence: TGTGCCAGCAGTTCAGGCTGGTCCTATGGCTACACCTTC. Protein: CASSSGWSYGYTF.

The V and J genes are TRBV28 and TRBJ1-5; 9 bases match TRBD1. V lost 6 bases, J lost 4 bases, and 16 bases stayed unmatched. CDR3 length equals 18 residues. Germline assignment: CDR1 MDHEN and CDR2 SYDVKM. CDR3 loop: CASRGKKTGTGPNQPQHF. The CDR3 DNA is TGTGCCAGCAGAGGGAAGAAGACCGGGACAGGGCCGAATCAGCCCCAGCATTTT.

This chain joins TRBV4-1 and TRBJ1-4; perhaps TRBD1 as D (5 bases). Looked up from germline, CDR1 is MGHRA and CDR2 is YSYEKL. Deletions cut 2 bases from V and 5 bases from J, with 18 bases between. The length of the CDR3 is 17 residues. The CDR3 sequence: CASSQFSTGRKNEKLFF. DNA for the CDR3: TGCGCCAGCAGCCAATTTTCAACGGGACGGAAGAATGAAAAACTGTTTTTT.

J is TRBJ1-6 and V is TRBV28; tentative D call: TRBD1 (5 bases). CDR3 length equals 16 residues. V was clipped by 4 bases and J by 5 bases, with 15 bases between them. In germline, CDR1 is MDHEN, CDR2 SYDVKM. The DNA for the CDR3 is TGTGCCAGCAGTTACCACGTAGGAGGGGATAATTCACCCCTCCACTTT. Translated: CASSYHVGGDNSPLHF.

DNA of the CDR3: TGCGCCAGCAGTGACTGGGGCGGGAGGCAAGAGACCCAGTACTTC. It yields the protein CASSDWGGRQETQYF. The V call is TRBV10-2, the J call TRBJ2-5; 8 bases line up with TRBD2. The CDR3 is 15 residues long. Trimming removed 3 bases from V and 2 bases from J; junction bases left unmatched: 5. Germline V gives CDR1 WSHSY, CDR2 SAAADI.

The count of this clone is one. J is TRBJ1-1 and V is TRBV6-5; TRBD1 matches at 8 bases. Germline V gene lookup returns CDR1 MNHEY and CDR2 SVGAGI. Trimming cost V 6 bases and J 7 bases; bases outside gene matches: 1. The CDR3 contains 11 residues. The DNA for the CDR3 is TGTGCCAGCAGCACAGGGGGTGAAGCTTTCTTT. Translation: CASSTGGEAFF.

The chain employs TRBV11-2 and TRBJ1-2; D possibly corresponds to TRBD1 (5 bases). V was cut by 5 bases and J by 8 bases, with 18 bases left in between. Germline loops: CDR1 SGHAT, CDR2 FQNNGV. CDR3 length: 14 amino acids. CDR3 nucleotides: TGTGCCAGCAGCCCCGGGGGGTTGCGTAGAGGCTACACCTTC. Its protein product is CASSPGGLRRGYTF.

The chain recombines TRBV12-3 or TRBV12-4 with TRBJ1-4; 7 nucleotides align to TRBD1. CDR3 size: 13 residues. The V gene end was trimmed by 8 bases and the J gene end by 8 bases; junction bases not matched to a gene: 8. CDR3 in amino acids: CASRQGQREKLFF. CDR3 nucleotide sequence: TGTGCCAGCCGACAGGGTCAAAGGGAAAAACTGTTTTTT.

The chain joins TRBV5-1 to TRBJ1-2, with 10 bases matching TRBD1. The CDR3 contains 17 residues. Unmatched junction bases numbered 11, after V lost 2 bases and J lost 4 bases. The germline gives CDR1 SGHRS, CDR2 YFSETQ. CDR3 protein: CASSFARTGGLLYGYTF. The CDR3 DNA follows: TGCGCCAGCAGCTTTGCCAGGACAGGGGGACTTCTCTATGGCTACACCTTC.

This clone was seen a single time. The CDR3 bases are TGTGCCACCAGTGATTTACTGGACTCCGACGGGACAGGGGGCTGCTCCTACAATGAGCAGTTCTTC. Amino acid sequence: CATSDLLDSDGTGGCSYNEQFF. This chain connects TRBV24-1 to TRBJ2-1; 12 nucleotides agree with TRBD1. Trimming at V came to 1 base and at J to 0 bases, leaving 15 bases not matched to a gene. The CDR3 spans 22 residues. The V gene's germline CDR1 is KGHDR and CDR2 SFDVKD.

This chain links TRBV27 with TRBJ1-1; no reliable D call. The CDR3 runs to 15 residues. Germline V gene lookup returns CDR1 MNHEY and CDR2 SMNVEV (reference sequence). Trimming stripped 3 bases from V and 0 bases from J, with 11 bases between. CDR3 in amino acids: CASSFGSYMNTEAFF. In DNA form, the CDR3 reads TGTGCCAGCAGTTTTGGCTCATACATGAACACTGAAGCTTTCTTT.

The rearrangement joins TRBV27 to TRBJ1-5; 7 bases match TRBD1. V shed 5 bases, J shed 6 bases, and the junction held 7 bases outside the gene matches. The germline CDR1 and CDR2 sequences are MNHEY and SMNVEV (reference sequence). The length of the CDR3 is 14 residues. For the CDR3, the DNA is TGTGCCAGCAGTCCCGCGAGACAGGGTCAGCCCCAGCATTTT. As protein: CASSPARQGQPQHF.

The CDR3 loop reads CASSPRTSGIGKNIQYF. CDR3 bases: TGTGCCAGCAGTCCTCGGACTAGCGGGATCGGCAAAAACATTCAGTACTTC. The V call is TRBV27, the J call TRBJ2-4, with 12 bases lining up with TRBD2. CDR1 is MNHEY, CDR2 SMNVEV, per germline (reference sequence). V trimming: 5 bases; J trimming: 3 bases; junction bases outside the gene matches: 8. The CDR3 extends over 17 amino acids.

In DNA form, the CDR3 reads TGTGCCATCTCTCTAGCGGGAAGCTCCTACGAGCAGTACTTC. Amino acids: CAISLAGSSYEQYF. The V call is TRBV10-3, the J call TRBJ2-7; TRBD2 agrees at 9 bases. CDR3 size: 14 residues. Germline lookup yields CDR1 ENHRY and CDR2 SYGVKD. With 8 bases clipped from V and 0 bases from J, the junction kept 5 bases outside the gene matches.

This rearrangement joins TRBV2 to TRBJ1-1; no reliable D call. The ends were cut back, 0 bases at V and 1 base at J, with 9 bases in the middle. Per the germline V gene, CDR1 is SNHLY and CDR2 is FYNNEI. The CDR3 is 15 amino acids. CDR3 sequence: CASSEARERNTEAFF. CDR3 nucleotide sequence: TGTGCCAGCAGTGAAGCTAGGGAGAGGAACACTGAAGCTTTCTTT.

The V call is TRBV15, the J call TRBJ1-2, with 8 nucleotides matching TRBD1. The CDR3 length is 14 residues. Germline values: CDR1 LNHNV, CDR2 YYDKDF (reference sequence). Trimming took 0 bases from V and 9 from J; bases not matched to a gene: 6. CDR3 nucleotide sequence: TGTGCCACCAGCAGAGATAGGACAGGGACGAGCTACACCTTC. Protein: CATSRDRTGTSYTF.

This chain uses TRBV5-5 with TRBJ2-7; TRBD1 agrees at 8 bases. From germline, CDR1 is SGHKS and CDR2 YYEKEE (reference sequence). Losses at the gene ends were 4 bases for V and 2 bases for J; bases not matched to a gene: 11. This CDR3 contains 16 residues. The CDR3 reads CASSLRRTGLAYEQYF. The CDR3 region has the DNA TGTGCCAGCAGCCTCCGCCGGACAGGGTTAGCCTACGAGCAGTACTTC. The full variable domain, completed using reference TRBV5-5 and TRBJ2-7, is DAGVTQSPTHLIKTRGQQVTLRCSPISGHKSVSWYQQVLGQGPQFIFQYYEKEERGRGNFPDRFSARQFPNYSSELNVNALLLGDSALYLCASSLRRTGLAYEQYFGPGTRLTVT.